The sequence of this T cell receptor beta chain was determined in a study of blood T cell repertoires in COVID-19. The wider study: Researchers got acute and convalescent COVID-19 samples from the United States, Italy and Spain.

The CDR3 contains 14 residues. V was clipped by 0 bases and J by 10 bases, with 13 bases between them. The germline V gene encodes CDR1 LGHDT and CDR2 YNNKEL (reference sequence). Libraries were prepared by immunoSEQ multiplex PCR; TCRdb keeps only in-frame clonotypes and omits some of them. The table has 190,000 or so clones, around 88% seen once. The receptor comes from a woman in her twenties or thirties with acute or convalescent COVID-19. The J gene is TRBJ2-1, the V gene TRBV3-1 (or the pseudogene TRBV3-2); D is possibly TRBD1 (6 bases). The sequencing input was peripheral blood. The CDR3 nucleotides are TGTGCCAGCAGCCAAGAGGACAGACTAAGCGAGCAGTTCTTC. This gives the protein CASSQEDRLSEQFF.